This T cell receptor beta chain stems from a study of graft-versus-host responses after intestinal transplantation. Study overall: Multivisceral, liver-intestinal, or isolated intestinal transplants were given to recipients. Following induction with anti-thymocyte globulin, all recipients were given tacrolimus and steroids for three to four years.

Assay: immunoSEQ multiplex PCR; the TCRdb copy retains only in-frame clones and omits some. The table records about 90,000 clones, more than 85% of them present only once. The length of the CDR3 is 15 residues. Germline loops: CDR1 LGHNA, CDR2 YNFKEQ. Worth noting for this clone: Antigen specificity is unknown. A read error may account for a junction end that differs from germline.

This clonotype was obtained from a human donor who received an intestinal transplant. The sequencing here drew on unstimulated CD8+ T cells sorted from spleen or lymph node cells, taken before intestinal transplant. V is TRBV4-2 and J is TRBJ2-1; 10 bases are a match to TRBD2. CDR3 nucleotide sequence: TGTGCCAGCAGACAAGGGCTAGCGGGGGACAATGAGCAGTTCTTC. Translation: CASRQGLAGDNEQFF.